The rows below give T cell receptor beta chains drawn from one sample of a study of blood T cells in healthy people across ages. TCRdb analysed the 5' RACE reads with MiXCR anew, one entry per CDR3 protein. The table has approximately 1.5 million distinct CDR3 sequences, 40% to 45% seen once; the top ten hold around 4%. The sample comprised blood. These receptors originate from a woman under 30 in good health. The conserved cysteine and the conserved F or W are not part of the CDR3 here. Fields, in order: V gene, CDR3 protein.

V: TRBV12-3/TRBV12-4; CDR3: ASSSKGLASGELF
V: TRBV5-5; CDR3: ASSPQYSNQPQH
V: TRBV12-3/TRBV12-4; CDR3: ASSLTGAFYGYT
V: TRBV5-6; CDR3: ASSGRVRSFGTQY
V: TRBV29-1; CDR3: SVEEHRQYIDYGYT
V: TRBV2; CDR3: ASSEWQTYEQY
V: TRBV4-3; CDR3: ASSQDQQRSSYNEQF
V: TRBV2; CDR3: ASREGGAISYNEQF
V: TRBV7-2; CDR3: ASSLAFVGLAKNIQY
V: TRBV6-1; CDR3: ASSEWAASFYGYT
V: TRBV5-1; CDR3: ASSGRGGASTEAF
V: TRBV6-1; CDR3: ASTSAGEVT
V: TRBV7-9; CDR3: ASSSTTGGPYEQY